This is a list of T cell receptor beta chains from one sample in a study of blood T cell repertoires in COVID-19. Here immunoSEQ multiplex PCR was the method, and the copy in TCRdb shows in-frame clones only, minus some. The sample carries 150,000 to 200,000 clones, around 81% recorded once. Material for sequencing was peripheral blood. These receptor sequences come from a woman aged 80 or over with COVID-19, enrolled during active disease. The CDR3 runs from the conserved cysteine through the conserved F or W. D genes are given only for firm matches. Rows may omit the clone size; those that give it use once, few, many or a size class.

>-|TRBV4-1|few|TRBJ2-2
TGCGCCAGCAGCCGAAAGCCAGGAGGGACTAACACCGGGGAGCTGTTTTTT
CASSRKPGGTNTGELFF
>-|TRBV4-1|-|TRBJ2-1
TGCGCCAGCAGCCAAGATGAGGGGGACTCCTACAATGAGCAGTTCTTC
CASSQDEGDSYNEQFF
>-|TRBV3-1/TRBV3-2|-|TRBJ1-5
TGTGCCAGCAGCCCAGGGATAGGGAATCAGCCCCAGCATTTT
CASSPGIGNQPQHF
>TRBD2|TRBV3-1/TRBV3-2|-|TRBJ2-7
TGTGCCAGCAGCTTCGGGACTAGCGGGAGGGGGCAGTACTTC
CASSFGTSGRGQYF
>-|TRBV23-1|-|TRBJ2-5
TGCGCCAGCATTTGGCCGGAGCACCAAGAGACCCAGTACTTC
CASIWPEHQETQYF
>-|TRBV5-6|-|TRBJ2-1
TGTGCCAGCTCCGCAGGAAACAATGAGCAGTTCTTC
CASSAGNNEQFF
>-|TRBV20-1|-|TRBJ1-2
TGCAGTCCCGGACAGTTTGGCTACACCTTC
CSPGQFGYTF
>-|TRBV3-1/TRBV3-2|-|TRBJ2-3
TGTGCCAGCAGCCAAGGTAGACTGCTACTTAGCACAGATACGCAGTATTTT
CASSQGRLLLSTDTQYF
>TRBD2|TRBV24-1|-|TRBJ2-3
TGTGCCACCAGCCGGACTAGCGGAGCTGGGGATACGCAGTATTTT
CATSRTSGAGDTQYF
>-|TRBV9|once|TRBJ1-2
TGTGCCAGCACCTCGTACACCGGCTACACCTTC
CASTSYTGYTF
>-|TRBV24-1|-|TRBJ2-5
TGTGCCACCAGTGATAATCAGGCAGGGGCGGGAGAGACCCAGTACTTC
CATSDNQAGAGETQYF
>-|TRBV2|-|TRBJ1-2
TGTGCCAGCGCACTCCCGACAGGCAACTATGGCTACACCTTC
CASALPTGNYGYTF
>TRBD1|TRBV11-3|-|TRBJ2-7
TGTGCCAGCAGCAAACGACAGGGAACGTCCTACGAGCAGTACTTC
CASSKRQGTSYEQYF
>-|TRBV7-3|-|TRBJ2-7
TGTGCCAGCAGCTTAACGCGGGGTACCGAGCAGTACTTC
CASSLTRGTEQYF
>TRBD1|TRBV29-1|-|TRBJ1-3
TGCAGCGTTTTTGGACAGGCAGGGGGAAACACCATATATTTT
CSVFGQAGGNTIYF
>-|TRBV24-1|-|TRBJ2-3
TGTGCCACCAGTGATTCCACGACAGGAGTAGGCACAGATACGCAGTATTTT
CATSDSTTGVGTDTQYF
>-|TRBV7-2|-|TRBJ2-6
TGTGCCAGCAGCTTAGGAAACTTGTACTCTGGGGCCAACGTCCTGACTTTC
CASSLGNLYSGANVLTF
>-|TRBV6-2/TRBV6-3|-|TRBJ2-6
TGTGCCAGCAGTCATAGAGACTCTGGGGCCAACGTCCTGACTTTC
CASSHRDSGANVLTF